What follows are 15 T cell receptor beta chains derived from one specimen sequenced in a study of blood T cell repertoires in COVID-19 (dated by TCRdb to the early 2020s). Library prep was done by the immunoSEQ multiplex PCR assay. The clones in this table, taken by TCRdb from immuneACCESS, are in-frame only. Not every clone is retained; where verified, under half of the shortfall comes from an unresolved V gene, and the cause of the rest is unknown. This sample gives approximately 100,000 clones in total; less than 85% of them show up just once. The ten most abundant clones make up roughly 11% of the sample. Sequencing was carried out using peripheral blood. These receptors were taken from a man aged 70 or older with active or convalescent COVID-19.

This clone was seen just once. This sequence joins TRBV13 and TRBJ2-1; no clear D. Germline CDR1 is PRHDT and CDR2 is FYEKMQ (reference sequence). The CDR3 spans 14 residues. Trimming shortened V by 2 bases and J by 7 bases, and 12 bases separated the two germline ends. CDR3 nucleotide sequence: TGTGCCAGCAGCTTAATGTGGCAGAAAAATGAGCAGTTCTTC. This codes for CASSLMWQKNEQFF.

J is TRBJ2-3 and V is TRBV5-4; weak D call: TRBD2 (6 bases). This CDR3 has 16 amino acids. V was clipped by 4 bases and J by 0 bases, with 15 bases between them. Germline V gene lookup returns CDR1 SGHNT and CDR2 YYREEE (reference sequence). The CDR3 loop reads CASSGPGLKSTDTQYF. The CDR3 DNA sequence: TGTGCCAGCAGCGGACCGGGACTTAAGAGCACAGATACGCAGTATTTT.

The chain employs TRBV6-2 or TRBV6-3 and TRBJ2-6, with D hard to call. Deletions cut 4 bases from V and 0 bases from J, with 4 bases between. The CDR3 contains 14 residues. The germline CDR1 and CDR2 sequences are MNHEY and SVGEGT. Here the CDR3 reads CASSSLSGANVLTF. CDR3 nucleotides: TGTGCCAGCAGTTCCCTCTCTGGGGCCAACGTCCTGACTTTC.

The J gene is TRBJ2-7, the V gene TRBV6-5, with D maybe TRBD1 (6 bases). V lost 6 bases and J lost 4, with 13 bases in between. The CDR3 length is 13 residues. Germline V CDR1 and CDR2: MNHEY, SVGAGI. As DNA, the CDR3 is TGTGCCAGCAGACGCATACAGGGTTACGAGCAGTACTTC. This translates into CASRRIQGYEQYF.

The chain has TRBV5-1 and TRBJ2-1; 7 bases fit TRBD1. Germline V lookup: CDR1 SGHRS, CDR2 YFSETQ. The CDR3 sequence is 11 residues long. J gave up 8 bases and V 5 bases, and 1 base lay outside the gene matches. CDR3 nucleotides: TGCGCCAGCAGAGGGGGCCATGAGCAGTTCTTC. As protein: CASRGGHEQFF.

V gene TRBV5-4 combines with J gene TRBJ2-3, with 7 nucleotides matching TRBD2. With 4 bases clipped from V and 2 bases from J, the junction kept 7 bases outside the gene matches. Looked up from germline, CDR1 is SGHNT and CDR2 is YYREEE (reference sequence). This CDR3 spans 15 amino acids. The CDR3: CASSPTSSTTDTQYF. The CDR3 region has the DNA TGTGCCAGCAGCCCGACTAGCAGTACCACAGATACGCAGTATTTT.

CDR3 in amino acids: CASTPSPYEQYF. CDR3 DNA sequence: TGTGCCAGCACCCCTTCCCCCTACGAGCAGTACTTC. This chain uses TRBV21-1 with TRBJ2-7; the table's D call TRBD2 went unverified against the DNA. TRBV21-1 is a pseudogene segment. CDR3 length: 12 residues.

In its sample, this clone was seen a few times. V gene TRBV6-5 combines with J gene TRBJ2-3; D is undetermined. Looked up from germline, CDR1 is MNHEY and CDR2 is SVGAGI. V was clipped by 4 bases and J by 2 bases, with 16 bases between them. CDR3 length equals 16 residues. The CDR3 nucleotides read TGTGCCAGCAGTTCACGGTACCCAACGATCACAGATACGCAGTATTTT. This codes for CASSSRYPTITDTQYF.

This chain joins TRBV4-1 and TRBJ2-5; 10 bases map to TRBD1. In germline, CDR1 is MGHRA, CDR2 YSYEKL. This CDR3 contains 15 residues. Trimming cost V 3 bases and J 5 bases; bases outside gene matches: 6. Written as DNA, the CDR3 is TGCGCCAGCAGCCATATCGGGACAGGGGAGGAGACCCAGTACTTC. Residues: CASSHIGTGEETQYF.

This clone was seen a single time. The chain uses TRBV25-1 and TRBJ1-2, with TRBD1 matching 7 bases. Germline CDR1 reads MGHDK; CDR2 reads SYGVNS. With 11 bases clipped from V and 8 bases from J, the junction kept 14 bases outside the gene matches. CDR3 length equals 13 residues. CDR3 in amino acids: CAYQSQNRGGYTF. CDR3 coding DNA: TGTGCCTACCAAAGTCAAAACAGGGGCGGCTACACCTTC.

This clone was recorded many times. The rearrangement uses TRBV5-5 and TRBJ1-5; 8 bases map to TRBD1. Germline trimming cut 1 base from V and 0 bases from J; bases unmatched to any gene: 6. The CDR3 loop spans 17 amino acids. Germline V gene data show CDR1 as SGHKS and CDR2 as YYEKEE (reference sequence). CDR3 amino acids: CASSLSPGGNSNQPQHF. The CDR3 coding sequence is TGTGCCAGCAGCTTGTCCCCAGGGGGCAATAGCAATCAGCCCCAGCATTTT.

This clone was seen a handful of times. The chain links TRBV14 to TRBJ1-2; a weak D match, TRBD1 (6 bases). This CDR3 region has 14 residues. Trimming stripped 4 bases from V and 7 bases from J, with 16 bases between. CDR1 and CDR2 (germline): SGHDN, FVKESK. DNA for the CDR3: TGTGCCAGCAGCCCCCTAGGGGGGGCTAGTGGCTACACCTTC. This encodes CASSPLGGASGYTF.

This chain links TRBV6-5 with TRBJ1-3; 7 bases align to TRBD1. Germline assignment: CDR1 MNHEY and CDR2 SVGAGI. V trimming: 3 bases; J trimming: 2 bases; junction bases outside the gene matches: 4. CDR3 length equals 15 residues. The CDR3 protein is CASSYKGAAGNTIYF. The CDR3 region has the DNA TGTGCCAGCAGTTATAAGGGGGCCGCTGGAAACACCATATATTTT.

This chain connects TRBV19 to TRBJ1-2; D remains unclear. Looked up from germline, CDR1 is LNHDA and CDR2 is SQIVND (reference sequence). The CDR3 is 11 amino acids. V dropped 6 bases and J dropped 8 bases, with 10 bases sitting between them. The CDR3 loop is CASSIGIGYTF. DNA of the CDR3: TGTGCCAGTAGCATCGGGATAGGCTACACCTTC.

This chain uses TRBV6-5 with TRBJ1-5; no definite D call. The CDR3 is made up of 15 amino acids. Germline assignment: CDR1 MNHEY and CDR2 SVGAGI. The ends were cut back, 4 bases at V and 2 bases at J, with 12 bases in the middle. The CDR3 DNA reads as TGTGCCAGCAGTTCTGAGACTCCAGGCAATCAGCCCCAGCATTTT. As protein: CASSSETPGNQPQHF.